The source of this TCR beta chain is a study of T cells in Graves' hyperthyroidism and ophthalmopathy. In the study overall: At the time of initial diagnosis and before any treatment, peripheral blood was collected.

Diagnosis relied on clinical symptoms, serum thyroxine and TRAb, thyroid ultrasound and orbital computed tomography. The authors obtained PBMCs from over 7.5 ml of fresh peripheral blood. Template material for amplifying TCR beta CDR3 regions consisted of RNA transcripts. HTBI primers were the set used in a first-round RT-PCR of the TCR CDR3. A single record per CDR3 protein comes from TCRdb applying MiXCR to the multiplex PCR reads. This sample has about 520,000 distinct CDR3 sequences, with approximately 24% found just once. At least ten counts were recorded for this clonotype. Its antigen is unknown. CDR3 length equals 12 residues. Germline V gene lookup returns CDR1 SNHLY and CDR2 FYNNEI. Trimming removed 6 bases from V and 6 bases from J, with 11 bases in between. Study results and caveats: The blood repertoire included most of the expanded thyroid clonotypes above 0.001.

Sample: blood. The sequence was obtained from a young woman with Graves' ophthalmopathy. J is TRBJ1-2 and V is TRBV2; tentatively, D is TRBD1 (6 bases). CDR3 protein: CASRPGADGYTF. The CDR3 bases are TGTGCCAGCAGGCCGGGGGCCGATGGCTACACCTTC.